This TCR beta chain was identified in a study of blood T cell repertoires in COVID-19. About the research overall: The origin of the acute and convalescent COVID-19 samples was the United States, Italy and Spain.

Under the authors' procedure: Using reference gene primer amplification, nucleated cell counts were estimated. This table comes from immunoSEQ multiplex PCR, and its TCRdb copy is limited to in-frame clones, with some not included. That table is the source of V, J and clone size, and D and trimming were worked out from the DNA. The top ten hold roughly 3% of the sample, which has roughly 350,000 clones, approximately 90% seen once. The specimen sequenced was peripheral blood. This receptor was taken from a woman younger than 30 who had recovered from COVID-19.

CDR3 in amino acids: CAWNYIRTGGNEQFF. The CDR3 region has the DNA TGTGCCTGGAATTACATCAGGACGGGGGGCAATGAGCAGTTCTTC. J is TRBJ2-1 and V is TRBV30; 7 positions agree with TRBD2. There are 15 residues in the CDR3. The germline gives CDR1 GTSNPN, CDR2 SVGIG (reference sequence). The V segment lost 4 bases and the J segment 6 bases; nucleotides outside the gene matches: 12.